This T cell receptor beta chain was captured in a study of T cell responses to AZD1222 COVID-19 vaccine. Study outcomes and limitations: A mostly white British donor set with more females was recruited, and clonal diversity was possibly underestimated. Repertoire sampling happened only post peak T cell response. Rises in breadth and depth of Spike-specific TCRs came after two AZD1222 doses.

Germline CDR1 SQVTM, CDR2 ANQGSEA. V lost 3 bases to trimming and J lost 0 bases, with 5 bases between them. The CDR3 runs to 12 residues. Comments on this clone: The antigen is undetermined.

TCRdb's copy holds only in-frame clones and misses some; the assay was immunoSEQ multiplex PCR. The table records under 150,000 clones, roughly 90% of them present only once. Sequenced here: peripheral blood, sampled 28 days after the second AZD1222 dose. The V and J genes are TRBV29-1 and TRBJ1-1, with D unresolved. This receptor was obtained from an adult who received the AZD1222 COVID-19 vaccine. CDR3 DNA sequence: TGCAGCGTTGATGTGTTGAACACTGAAGCTTTCTTT. Translation gives CSVDVLNTEAFF.